Listed below are T cell receptor beta chains from one sample, sequenced in a study of cytomegalovirus exposure and HLA in healthy donors. Method: immunoSEQ multiplex PCR; TCRdb's copy keeps in-frame clones and lacks some. The sample lists about 130,000 clones, roughly 72% occurring once. Source material: PBMCs. These receptors were obtained from a man between 35 and 55 years old in good health and CMV-seropositive. CDR3s include the opening cysteine and the closing phenylalanine or tryptophan. Each record gives: J gene, V gene, clone size, D gene, CDR3 protein, CDR3 DNA. A D gene is named only where the DNA matches it firmly. Some rows mark clone size as missing; the rest say once, few, many or name a class of expanded clone.

>TRBJ1-1|TRBV6-1|NA|NA
CASSEVAFEAFF
TGTGCCAGCAGTGAAGTGGCCTTTGAAGCTTTCTTT
>TRBJ2-2|TRBV5-4|NA|NA
CASSADRLVSGELFF
TGCGCCAGCAGCGCGGACCGACTAGTTTCCGGGGAGCTGTTTTTT
>TRBJ2-1|TRBV27|few|NA
CASSPRTGSYNEQFF
TGTGCCAGCAGTCCAAGGACTGGTTCCTACAATGAGCAGTTCTTC
>TRBJ1-1|TRBV19|NA|NA
CASTVGEFGTEAFF
TGTGCCAGTACTGTGGGCGAGTTCGGAACTGAAGCTTTCTTT
>TRBJ2-3|TRBV7-2|NA|TRBD2
CASSLTQRLAGSEDTQYF
TGTGCCAGCAGCTTAACCCAGAGACTAGCGGGATCAGAAGATACGCAGTATTTT
>TRBJ2-1|TRBV28|NA|TRBD2
CASSQSGGSYNEQFF
TGTGCCAGCAGCCAGAGCGGGGGCTCCTACAATGAGCAGTTCTTC
>TRBJ2-1|TRBV12-5|NA|NA
CASGFTLATGAYNEQFF
TGTGCTAGTGGTTTCACCTTAGCTACGGGGGCCTACAATGAGCAGTTCTTC
>TRBJ1-5|TRBV4-1|once|NA
CASSQEDGRRGNQPQHF
TGCGCCAGCAGCCAAGAGGACGGACGGAGAGGGAATCAGCCCCAGCATTTT
>TRBJ1-1|TRBV6-6|NA|NA
CASSRATSTEAFF
TGTGCCAGCAGTCGTGCTACGAGCACTGAAGCTTTCTTT
>TRBJ2-4|TRBV6-1|NA|NA
CASRLAKNIQYF
TGTGCCAGCCGACTAGCCAAAAACATTCAGTACTTC
>TRBJ1-1|TRBV27|NA|TRBD1
CASSLWTGGDTEAFF
TGTGCCAGCAGTCTCTGGACAGGGGGCGACACTGAAGCTTTCTTT
>TRBJ2-7|TRBV6-6|NA|TRBD2
CASSYSPSGSSYEQYF
TGTGCCAGCAGTTACTCACCTAGCGGGAGTTCCTACGAGCAGTACTTC
>TRBJ1-4|TRBV10-1|many|TRBD1
CASSRRQGERSEKLFF
TGCGCCAGCAGTCGTCGACAGGGGGAGCGAAGTGAAAAACTGTTTTTT
>TRBJ2-1|TRBV7-7|NA|NA
CASSLEPGVDEQFF
TGTGCTAGCAGCTTAGAACCAGGGGTGGATGAGCAGTTCTTC
>TRBJ2-5|TRBV2|NA|NA
CASNPQNQETQYF
TGTGCCAGCAATCCACAGAACCAAGAGACCCAGTACTTC
>TRBJ1-1|TRBV29-1|NA|NA
CSALDSATEAFF
TGCAGCGCCTTAGACTCGGCAACTGAAGCTTTCTTT
>TRBJ2-7|TRBV13|NA|TRBD1
CASSPEGQGVYEQYF
TGTGCCAGCAGCCCAGAGGGACAGGGGGTATACGAGCAGTACTTC
>TRBJ2-5|TRBV10-2|once|NA
CASSESKRGLEQYF
TGCGCCAGCAGTGAGTCGAAAAGAGGGCTTGAGCAGTACTTC
>TRBJ2-1|TRBV27|NA|NA
CASSRPRTREQFF
TGTGCCAGCAGTCGTCCGAGGACTCGGGAGCAGTTCTTC
>TRBJ2-3|TRBV6-6|NA|NA
CASSSLSVDTQYF
TGTGCCAGCAGTAGCCTCTCTGTGGATACGCAGTATTTT
>TRBJ2-1|TRBV6-4|NA|TRBD1
CASSSWGQGWNEQFF
TGTGCCAGCAGTTCGTGGGGACAGGGGTGGAATGAGCAGTTCTTC
>TRBJ2-3|TRBV28|NA|TRBD2
CASSLFWTSAGTDTQYF
TGTGCCAGCAGTTTGTTCTGGACTAGCGCCGGTACAGATACGCAGTATTTT
>TRBJ2-7|TRBV11-2|NA|TRBD1
CASSPRQGAYEQYF
TGTGCCAGCAGCCCGCGACAGGGGGCCTACGAGCAGTACTTC
>TRBJ2-2|TRBV5-1|NA|NA
CASSLTGKDTGELFF
TGCGCCAGCAGCTTGACAGGGAAGGACACCGGGGAGCTGTTTTTT
>TRBJ2-7|TRBV4-1|NA|TRBD1
CASSHEGQRSYEQYF
TGCGCCAGCAGCCACGAGGGACAGCGATCCTACGAGCAGTACTTC
>TRBJ1-2|TRBV20-1|once|NA
CSASLSGYTF
TGCAGTGCTAGTTTGAGTGGCTACACCTTC